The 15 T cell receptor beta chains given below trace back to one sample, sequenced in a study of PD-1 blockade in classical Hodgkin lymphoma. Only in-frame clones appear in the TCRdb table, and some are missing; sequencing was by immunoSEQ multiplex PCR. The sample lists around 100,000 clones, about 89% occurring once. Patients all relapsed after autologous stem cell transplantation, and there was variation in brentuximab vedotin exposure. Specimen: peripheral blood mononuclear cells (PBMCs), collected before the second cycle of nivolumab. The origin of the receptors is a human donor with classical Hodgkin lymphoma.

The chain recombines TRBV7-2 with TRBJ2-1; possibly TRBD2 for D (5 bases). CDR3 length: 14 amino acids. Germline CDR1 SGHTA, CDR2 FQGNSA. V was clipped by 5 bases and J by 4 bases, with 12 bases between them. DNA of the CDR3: TGTGCCAGCAGCAGAGGACTGGGTTACAATGAGCAGTTCTTC. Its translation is CASSRGLGYNEQFF.

DNA of the CDR3: TGTGCCTGGGCGGGGACTAGCGGATTTTACGAGCAGTACTTC. The encoded protein is CAWAGTSGFYEQYF. The J gene is TRBJ2-7, the V gene TRBV30, with 11 bases identical to TRBD2. The CDR3 sequence is 14 residues long. Germline V gene data show CDR1 as GTSNPN and CDR2 as SVGIG (reference sequence). After removal of 5 bases from V and 4 bases from J, the junction contained 7 bases not matched to a gene.

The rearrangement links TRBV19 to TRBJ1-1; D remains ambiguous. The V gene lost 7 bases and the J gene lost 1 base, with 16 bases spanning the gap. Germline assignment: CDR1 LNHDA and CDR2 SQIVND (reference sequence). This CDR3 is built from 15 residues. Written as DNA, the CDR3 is TGTGCCAGTATCCTTTCGAGCGTGACGAACACTGAAGCTTTCTTT. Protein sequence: CASILSSVTNTEAFF.

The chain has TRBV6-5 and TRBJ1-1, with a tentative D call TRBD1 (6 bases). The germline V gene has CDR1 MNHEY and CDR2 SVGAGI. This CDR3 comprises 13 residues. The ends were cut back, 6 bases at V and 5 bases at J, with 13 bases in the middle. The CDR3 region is CASSPRTDTEAFF. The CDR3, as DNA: TGTGCCAGCAGCCCCCGGACAGATACTGAAGCTTTCTTT.

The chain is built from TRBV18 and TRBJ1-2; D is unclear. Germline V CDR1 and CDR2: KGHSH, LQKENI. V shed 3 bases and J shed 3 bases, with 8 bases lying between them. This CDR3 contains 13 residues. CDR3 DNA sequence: TGTGCCAGCTCACCGGACTTCGACTATGGCTACACCTTC. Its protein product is CASSPDFDYGYTF.

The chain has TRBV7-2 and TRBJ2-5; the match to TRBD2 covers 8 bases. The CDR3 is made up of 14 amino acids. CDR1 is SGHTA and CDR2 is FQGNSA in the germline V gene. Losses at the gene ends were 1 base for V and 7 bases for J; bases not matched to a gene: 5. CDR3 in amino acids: CASSLDSGGWTQYF. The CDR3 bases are TGTGCCAGCAGCTTAGACAGCGGGGGATGGACCCAGTACTTC.

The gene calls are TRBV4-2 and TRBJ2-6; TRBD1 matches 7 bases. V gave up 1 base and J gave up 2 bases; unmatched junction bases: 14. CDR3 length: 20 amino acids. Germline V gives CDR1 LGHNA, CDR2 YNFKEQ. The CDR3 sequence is CASSQAVSSGGLPGANVLTF. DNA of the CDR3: TGTGCCAGCAGCCAAGCGGTCTCCTCAGGGGGTCTACCTGGGGCCAACGTCCTGACTTTC.

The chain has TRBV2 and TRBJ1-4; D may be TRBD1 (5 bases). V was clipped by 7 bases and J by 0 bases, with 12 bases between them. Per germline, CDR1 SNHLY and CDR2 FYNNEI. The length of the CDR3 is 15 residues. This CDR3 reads CASKGRAATNEKLFF. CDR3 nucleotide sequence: TGTGCCAGCAAGGGCAGGGCAGCAACTAATGAAAAACTGTTTTTT.

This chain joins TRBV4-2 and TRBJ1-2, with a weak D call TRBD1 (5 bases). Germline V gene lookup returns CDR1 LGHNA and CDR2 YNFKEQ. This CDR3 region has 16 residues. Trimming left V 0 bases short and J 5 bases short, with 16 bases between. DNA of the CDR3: TGTGCCAGCAGCCAAGATGGAACTGGGGACGGGTATGGCTACACCTTC. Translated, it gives CASSQDGTGDGYGYTF.

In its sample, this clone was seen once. The CDR3 coding sequence is TGTGCCAGTAGTCGGGACAGGGCGTCTTATGAGCAGTACTTC. Its translation: CASSRDRASYEQYF. The chain carries TRBV19 and TRBJ2-7; the match to TRBD1 covers 9 bases. CDR3 length: 14 amino acids. Germline CDR1 LNHDA, CDR2 SQIVND (reference sequence). V was pared by 5 bases and J by 7 bases, with 9 bases of the junction left unmatched.

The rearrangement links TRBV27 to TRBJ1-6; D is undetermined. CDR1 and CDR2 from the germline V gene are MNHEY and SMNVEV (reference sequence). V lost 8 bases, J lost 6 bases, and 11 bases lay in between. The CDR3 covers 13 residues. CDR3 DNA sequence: TGTGCCAGCGGTATGAATTTTAATTCACCCCTCCACTTT. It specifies CASGMNFNSPLHF.

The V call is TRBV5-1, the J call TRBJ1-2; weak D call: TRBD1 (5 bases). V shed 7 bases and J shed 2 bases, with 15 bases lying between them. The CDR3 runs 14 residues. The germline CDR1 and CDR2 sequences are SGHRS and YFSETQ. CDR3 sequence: CASALLGENYGYTF. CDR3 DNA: TGCGCCAGCGCTCTTCTAGGGGAGAACTATGGCTACACCTTC.

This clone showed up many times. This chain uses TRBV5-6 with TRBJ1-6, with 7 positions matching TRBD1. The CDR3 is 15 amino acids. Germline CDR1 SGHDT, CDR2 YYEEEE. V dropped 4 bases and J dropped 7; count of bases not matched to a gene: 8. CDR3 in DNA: TGTGCCAGCAGCCGCCCGGGACAGTTCAATTCACCCCTCCACTTT. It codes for CASSRPGQFNSPLHF.

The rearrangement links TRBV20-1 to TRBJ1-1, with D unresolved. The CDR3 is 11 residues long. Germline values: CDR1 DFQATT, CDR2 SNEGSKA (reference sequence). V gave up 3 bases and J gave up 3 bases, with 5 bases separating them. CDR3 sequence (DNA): TGCAGTGCTAGTGGGGACACTGAAGCTTTCTTT. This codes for CSASGDTEAFF.

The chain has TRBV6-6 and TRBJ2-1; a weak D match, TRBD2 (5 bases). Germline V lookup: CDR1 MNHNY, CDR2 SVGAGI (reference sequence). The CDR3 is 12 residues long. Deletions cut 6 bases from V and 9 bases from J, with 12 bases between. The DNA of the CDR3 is TGTGCCAGCAGCTCCCCTGGAGGTGAGCAGTTCTTC. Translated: CASSSPGGEQFF.